This TCR beta chain is from a study of cytomegalovirus exposure and HLA in healthy donors (dated 2017 in TCRdb). Background for the entire study: An earlier analysis of some 620 of the donors reported over 250 Gb of sequence data and some 110 million unique TCR beta sequences obtained from 150 million to 200 million T cells. Donor age, sex, ethnicity and CMV serostatus were collected together with the repertoire data. To study patterns of TCR occurrence, a later analysis re-analyzed previously published TCR beta repertoires from several hundred donors and added high-resolution HLA genotyping. An earlier analysis of several hundred of the donors used high-throughput TCR beta sequencing to judge whether each TCR beta V gene segment behaved as functional or pseudogenic. A separate validation cohort of over a hundred different subjects was used in addition to the approximately 640-subject first cohort. A later genetic analysis used genome-wide SNP genotypes for about 60% of the 666 donors, treating that subset as a discovery cohort. Approximately 300 gigabases of sequencing data and around 90 million unique TCR sequences made up an early release that covered roughly 670 HLA-typed donors. Of the 300 to 450 genotyped donors, roughly 85% fell in the genetic ancestry cluster associated with self-reported Caucasian donors. A handful of DR-DQ haplotypes were handled as single units for association and clustering because linkage in the cohort was strong. All discovery cohort repertoires had been generated using a single sequencing platform. Typing coverage varied by locus: about 620-640 donors for A, B, C, DRB1 and DQB1; around 560 for DQA1; more than 600 for DPA1; some 470 for DPB1. The study profiled the T cell repertoires of 666 subjects by immunosequencing and related them to cytomegalovirus serostatus. High-throughput TCR immunosequencing, statistical association of individual TCRs with disease status, and machine learning were combined to predict cytomegalovirus infection status. The study was designed to test whether signatures of past pathogen exposure could be identified by cataloging public T cell receptors. Rather than drawing on any new phenotypic data, the later analysis identified candidate immune exposures from TCR beta sequences and the way those sequences occurred across donors. Among about 400 genotyped donors of the cohort, an average of about 220,000 unique TCR beta nucleotide sequences was sequenced per donor, of which about 20% were non-productive. HLA typing covered class I and class II loci at four-digit resolution. What the research found in general, with its limitations: In a later genetic analysis, a missense DCLRE1C variant was associated with V-gene and J-gene trimming of TCR beta chains, and the association was replicated in an independent cohort. A few of the identified cytomegalovirus-associated TCR beta chains were confirmed in vitro to be specific for cytomegalovirus antigens. Because HLA typing was unavailable for some donors at each locus, only the typed subset was used in association tests. Linkage disequilibrium might explain the correlated functional status among segregating V segments, but an unknown experimental factor could not be ruled out. Several of the top co-occurrence clusters appeared to be linked to parvovirus B19, influenza, CMV and Epstein-Barr virus, according to a later analysis. CMV serostatus was the only immune exposure information available for the cohort. Presence/absence analyses assumed roughly uniform sequencing depth across donors, an assumption that may not hold. In a later analysis, around 17,000 TCR beta sequences were associated with specific HLA alleles at a false discovery rate of 0.05. The study listed over 150 TCR beta chains as associated with cytomegalovirus. A further reported finding was that TCR beta sequences accurately predicted the HLA-A and HLA-B alleles for most subjects in the first cohort. The 87-base-pair reads could not distinguish some IMGT-functional V segments, including TRBV6-2 and TRBV6-3, so those segments were excluded. According to a later genetic analysis, donors in an Asian-associated ancestry cluster had fewer N-insertions in productive TCRs than the roughly 670-donor mean. According to a later analysis, most CMV-associated TCR beta chains appeared to be HLA-restricted, and the HLA associations seemed to be driven largely by CMV exposure. Strong co-occurrence of HLA alleles, especially DR and DQ, made assigning TCR associations to individual alleles difficult. Most TCR sequences were seen in very few donors, while some public TCRs were found in many individuals. A later analysis found that HLA-associated TCR beta chains were more clonally expanded and had lower generation probabilities than equally common non-associated chains. In both the original and validation cohorts, the classifier was reported to diagnose cytomegalovirus status with high specificity and sensitivity. In a later analysis, TCR association rates were found to vary across HLA loci, with the most associated TCRs seen for DRB1 alleles and the fewest for HLA-C alleles. The authors suggested that the approach could potentially be generalized to other disease states and immunological phenotypes. This cohort had only TCR beta chains sequenced, and the lack of alpha or paired-chain data limited which features could be detected. Because counts were too low, around 17 rarely observed V segments, including chromosome 9 orphons, were left out of the earlier analysis of roughly 600 of the donors. An earlier analysis of approximately 600 of the donors showed that most TCR beta V segments appeared in productive rearrangements either about 90% or about 30% of the time, which broadly matched IMGT annotations. The sequencing pipeline was judged likely to have produced a cluster of highly shared sequence variants as a technical artifact.

The cohort was made up of 666 healthy bone marrow donors. All cohort members were sampled while nominally healthy, although unrecorded immune exposures were likely present. The donor tested CMV seropositive, placing the donor among the 290 or so seropositive members of the cohort. Every donor gave a peripheral blood sample, and the peripheral blood mononuclear cells from that sample were used for TCR beta sequencing. Genomic DNA was extracted from the blood cell samples with the Qiagen DNeasy Blood Extraction Kit. To prepare the library, the immunoSEQ multiplex PCR assay was applied. For the multiplex PCR, a mixture combining 60 forward primers for TCR Vbeta segments and 13 reverse primers for TCR Jbeta segments was used. Amplification of the CDR3 region of rearranged TCR beta genes was performed with a multiplex PCR assay on genomic DNA. The amplified TCR beta libraries were sequenced on the Illumina HiSeq System as 87-base-pair reads. The authors processed their data as follows. Across the roughly 700 repertoires, a later analysis counted 80 million or so unique TCR beta chains, 9.5 million to 12 million of which were shared by at least two donors. Raw reads were error-corrected and collapsed into unique sequences by a nearest-neighbor algorithm in which closely related sequences were merged to remove PCR and sequencing errors. V, D and J gene segments were assigned by aligning CDR3 sequences to IMGT reference sequences. Each retained sequence needed at least a six-nucleotide match to both a V gene segment and a J gene segment. Rearrangements were classified as productive when the CDR3 lacked stop codons and remained in frame with V and J, and all other rearrangements were classified as non-productive. Following IMGT convention, CDR3 was defined as the stretch from the second conserved V-encoded cysteine up to the conserved J-encoded phenylalanine. The earlier analysis of a few hundred of the donors excluded any sequence lacking an unambiguous match to a single V gene segment. In an earlier analysis of approximately 610 of the donors, V segments were called functional above 56.7% productive rearrangements and were called segregating when the between-donor standard deviation exceeded 5%. A statistical classification framework was built to diagnose cytomegalovirus status from the catalog of TCR beta chain sequences. In a later analysis, TCR nucleotide sequences were compared against IMGT/GENE-DB human TR gene sequences so that V and J genes could be assigned. A later analysis assigned CDR3 sequences and most-parsimonious VDJ recombination scenarios with the TCRdist pipeline. In a later analysis, every TCR beta chain was defined by the combination of its CDR3 amino acid sequence and its V-gene family, and reads without a unique V-gene family were dropped. A later analysis removed roughly 590 highly shared, low-generation-probability nucleotide sequences to deal with suspected cross-contamination and a sequencing artifact. In a later analysis, a clonal expansion index for each public chain was calculated from normalized within-repertoire ranks of inferred template counts. In a later analysis, generation probabilities were computed using a VDJ recombination model fitted to out-of-frame rearrangements, and the results were checked against IGoR. A later analysis scored TCR-TCR, TCR-HLA and TCR-CMV co-occurrence with hypergeometric tests, applying a repertoire-size bias correction to TCR pairs. A later analysis estimated false discovery rates by permuting HLA or CMV assignments 20 times. A later analysis grouped co-occurring TCRs with DBSCAN, adding TCRdist sequence similarity when clustering within HLA-allele-positive subsets. For co-occurrence clustering, repertoires with fewer than 30,000 or more than 120,000 public chains were excluded, along with five or six repertoires with anomalous nucleotide sharing. Not all clones reach the TCRdb copy of this immuneACCESS table, which keeps in-frame sequences only. Checked studies attribute under half of the gap to unresolved V genes and leave the rest unexplained. From that table come the V and J calls and clone size; the DNA was used to work out D and trimming. The sample table shows fewer than 200,000 clones, and roughly four fifths are seen once. Around 0.97% of the sample belongs to the ten largest clones.

The trim is 2 bases for V and 4 bases for J, with a gap of 9 bases between the germline ends. From its cysteine to its phenylalanine, the CDR3 spans 12 amino acids. Only CDR3 DNA is held: 36 bases, read in frame from base 1. For CDR1 and CDR2, the germline V gene (reference sequence) lists GTSNPN and SVGIG. Turning to this clone: It has no known antigen specificity. Base qualities were left out, and no much larger clone turns up one base away.

The clonotype originates from a girl aged 2-15 years in good health and CMV-seropositive. The V and J segments used are TRBV30 and TRBJ2-7, with TRBD2 tentatively as D gene (5 bases match). Sequences were obtained from PBMCs. The nucleotides read TGTGCCTGGAGTCTTGGACTTTACGAGCAGTACTTC. The translation is CAWSLGLYEQYF.